This entry concerns a single T cell receptor beta chain. Its antigen is undetermined. This specimen comes from a study of T cell responses to AZD1222 COVID-19 vaccine. Overall study results and limits: Sampling that yielded the repertoires occurred only after the peak T cell response. Spike-specific TCR breadth rose after two AZD1222 doses, and depth rose as well.

The ends were cut back, 8 bases at V and 7 bases at J, with 3 bases in the middle. The CDR3 contains 8 residues. Measured with immunoSEQ multiplex PCR; TCRdb has only the in-frame clones, and not every one. The table has about 66,000 clones, roughly 90% seen once. Here the sequenced sample was peripheral blood, taken on day 0 of AZD1222 vaccination. The V gene is TRBV5-3, the J gene TRBJ1-1; D not resolved. TRBV5-3 qualifies as an ORF whose function is uncertain. This receptor was identified in an adult in good health. The CDR3 bases are TGTGCCAGTAGTGAAGCTTTCTTT. Residues: CASSEAFF.